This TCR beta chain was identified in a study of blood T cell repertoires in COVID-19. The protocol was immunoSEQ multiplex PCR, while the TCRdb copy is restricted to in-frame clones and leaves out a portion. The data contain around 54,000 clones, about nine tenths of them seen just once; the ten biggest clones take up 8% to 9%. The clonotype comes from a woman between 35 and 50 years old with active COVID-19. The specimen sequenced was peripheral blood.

The CDR3 reads CASSQGGGGPLETQYF. The DNA of the CDR3 is TGTGCCAGCAGCCAAGGGGGCGGGGGCCCCCTGGAGACCCAGTACTTC. This chain joins TRBV3-1 (or the pseudogene TRBV3-2) and TRBJ2-5; tentatively, D is TRBD2 (7 bases). The germline V and J ends were trimmed by 1 base and 5 bases, with 17 bases remaining between them. The germline CDR1 and CDR2 sequences are LGHDT and YNNKEL (reference sequence). This CDR3 spans 16 amino acids.